Listed below are T cell receptor beta chains from one sample, sequenced in a study of control samples from healthy donors and cancer patients. Some clones are missing from TCRdb's copy, which holds only in-frame ones; the method was immunoSEQ multiplex PCR. The repertoire holds 110,000 to 150,000 clones, with roughly 89% as singletons. The sequencing input was blood. These receptors originate from a man in his thirties or forties in good health. The conserved cysteine and the conserved F or W are not part of the CDR3 here. The size field is filled for only some rows; it gives once, few, many or a size class.

j_call,clone_size,v_call,cdr3_aa
TRBJ1-1,NA,TRBV19,ASSGRLNPWTEAF
TRBJ1-1,NA,TRBV7-9,ASSLSIATPEAF
TRBJ2-1,NA,TRBV3-1/TRBV3-2,ASSQARNEQF
TRBJ2-7,NA,TRBV27,ASSRPSYEQY
TRBJ1-2,NA,TRBV4-1,ASSQGDPRGYGYT
TRBJ2-4,once,TRBV14,ASSPLGEGRIAKNIQY
TRBJ1-2,once,TRBV5-4,ASSSGQTYGYT
TRBJ2-4,once,TRBV6-6,ATRQDLAKNIQY
TRBJ1-6,NA,TRBV11-1,ASTPRRGDSPLH
TRBJ1-3,NA,TRBV19,ASKQTGPSGNTIY
TRBJ1-2,NA,TRBV3-1/TRBV3-2,ASSQDSGRSSGYT
TRBJ1-1,NA,TRBV19,ASSSSGGFWNTEAF
TRBJ2-3,NA,TRBV4-1,ASSLSGGGTDTQY
TRBJ1-1,NA,TRBV19,ASSDRATEAF
TRBJ1-3,NA,TRBV24-1,ATSDQGQGGGNTIY
TRBJ1-1,once,TRBV11-2,ASSLEGGAEAF
TRBJ1-1,NA,TRBV11-2,ASSPTAAGSTEAF
TRBJ2-7,once,TRBV6-5,ASSYGQGGEQY
TRBJ2-1,NA,TRBV5-6,ASSLHQGGDGEQF
TRBJ2-7,NA,TRBV18,ASSLGQGPSYEQY
TRBJ1-5,NA,TRBV30,AWSRDRGEPQH
TRBJ2-3,NA,TRBV15,ATSRAPGTGKTDTQY
TRBJ2-7,NA,TRBV5-1,ASAWRTSGSYEQY
TRBJ2-5,NA,TRBV15,ATSRADGSETQY
TRBJ2-5,NA,TRBV5-1,ASSSGLAGVQETQY
TRBJ1-5,NA,TRBV6-5,ASSRVGTGNQPQH
TRBJ2-7,NA,TRBV11-2,ASSSYRYEQY
TRBJ1-2,NA,TRBV7-9,ASSLVSTNGGYT
TRBJ1-4,few,TRBV9,ASSLGTGPNEKLF
TRBJ2-2,few,TRBV29-1,SAQRGANTGELF
TRBJ2-3,NA,TRBV3-1/TRBV3-2,ASSQGQDITDTQY
TRBJ1-6,NA,TRBV6-5,ASSYRGGNSPLH
TRBJ2-7,NA,TRBV28,ASLGTGGTYEQY
TRBJ1-2,NA,TRBV9,ASSAGIRADYGYT
TRBJ2-1,NA,TRBV5-6,ASSPRTGDNEQF
TRBJ2-3,NA,TRBV24-1,ATSDPGLAGLTDTQY
TRBJ2-7,NA,TRBV7-2,ASSLVGSSYEQY
TRBJ2-1,NA,TRBV4-3,ASSQRETSVAYNEQF
TRBJ2-7,NA,TRBV5-6,ASSLGRIFYEQY
TRBJ2-5,NA,TRBV6-5,ASSVGSKTQY
TRBJ1-2,NA,TRBV19,ASSIYPDANYGYT
TRBJ2-1,few,TRBV4-3,ASSPDAYNEQF
TRBJ2-5,once,TRBV7-7,ASSSLAAGETQY
TRBJ1-4,NA,TRBV13,ASSRGGQSEKLF
TRBJ2-7,NA,TRBV12-5,ASGLDTYEQY
TRBJ1-2,NA,TRBV7-3,ASSLSGGGGGYT
TRBJ2-7,NA,TRBV24-1,ATSDWTSALGVPLEQY
TRBJ2-4,NA,TRBV5-5,ASQPAAPKNIQY
TRBJ2-2,few,TRBV24-1,ATSDRDIGTGELF